Listed below are T cell receptor beta chains from one sample, sequenced in a study of spatial heterogeneity in lung cancer. TCRdb ran MiXCR on the 5' RACE reads and lists one entry per CDR3 protein. The data show around 87,000 distinct CDR3 sequences, less than 15% seen once. The sample was PBMCs, taken at surgery. The receptors come from a male donor with early-stage non-small cell lung cancer. Each CDR3 is given with its conserved first and last residue. D genes are given only for firm matches. The listing skips clone size in some rows; elsewhere it reads once, few, many or a size class.

>TRBV7-8|NA|NA|TRBJ2-1
TGTGCCAGCAGCTCCTTAGCGGAAGATGAGCAGTTCTTC
CASSSLAEDEQFF
>TRBV28|TRBD2|NA|TRBJ2-3
TGTGCCAGCAGTTTCCCGACTAGCGGAGGGGTGGATACGCAGTATTTT
CASSFPTSGGVDTQYF
>TRBV29-1|NA|many|TRBJ2-7
TGCAGCGTTGTCCTGTTAAGTGGCTACGAGCAGTACTTC
CSVVLLSGYEQYF
>TRBV19|TRBD2|NA|TRBJ2-2
TGTGCCAGTAGCATGGTAGCGGGGGGAAACACCGGGGAGCTGTTTTTT
CASSMVAGGNTGELFF
>TRBV7-2|TRBD2|NA|TRBJ2-1
TGTGCCAGCAGCGCACTAGCGCTCTACAATGAGCAGTTCTTC
CASSALALYNEQFF
>TRBV29-1|NA|NA|TRBJ2-2
TGCAGCGTTGGTGGGGTATTCGCCGGGGAGCTGTTTTTT
CSVGGVFAGELFF
>TRBV12-3/TRBV12-4|TRBD1|many|TRBJ2-4
TGTGCCAGCAGTTGGACAGGGGTCGAAAACATTCAGTACTTC
CASSWTGVENIQYF
>TRBV7-2|NA|few|TRBJ2-1
TGTGCCAGCAGCTTAGATAGGGGGAATGAGCAGTTCTTC
CASSLDRGNEQFF
>TRBV7-8|NA|many|TRBJ1-1
TGTGCCAGCAGCTTAAACATCTGGGGGACTGAAGCTTTCTTT
CASSLNIWGTEAFF
>TRBV20-1|NA|NA|TRBJ1-3
TGCAGTGCTAGATCCGGGCCCAATCCGTTTAGCTCTGGAAACACCATATATTTT
CSARSGPNPFSSGNTIYF
>TRBV20-1|TRBD2|NA|TRBJ2-7
TGCAGTGCTAGGAACCCTAGCGGGAGTACGTACGAGCAGTACTTC
CSARNPSGSTYEQYF
>TRBV9|TRBD2|NA|TRBJ2-3
TGTGCCAGCAGCCGGCTTAGCGGGATGACAGATACGCAGTATTTT
CASSRLSGMTDTQYF
>TRBV4-1|NA|few|TRBJ2-1
TGCGCCAGCAGCCAAGGAGGATACAATGAGCAGTTCTTC
CASSQGGYNEQFF
>TRBV11-3|TRBD2|many|TRBJ2-7
TGTGCCAGCAGACCCGGGACTAGCGGGAAAGAGCAGTACTTC
CASRPGTSGKEQYF
>TRBV27|NA|NA|TRBJ1-1
TGTGCCAGCAGTCTGGGGTCGGGGAAAACTGAAGCTTTCTTT
CASSLGSGKTEAFF
>TRBV5-6|NA|NA|TRBJ2-3
TGTGACAGCAAACGGTCTCCGCGCGGCACAGATACGCAGTATTTT
CDSKRSPRGTDTQYF
>TRBV6-6|NA|NA|TRBJ2-2
TGTGCCAGCAGTTACGGGACACCCTTGGGCACCGGGGAGCTGTTTTTT
CASSYGTPLGTGELFF
>TRBV5-1|NA|many|TRBJ2-5
TGCGCCAGCAGCTTGATAGCTGGAGGAGAGACCCAGTACTTC
CASSLIAGGETQYF
>TRBV30|TRBD2|few|TRBJ2-5
TGTGCCTGGACCGGGACTAGACATACCCAGTACTTC
CAWTGTRHTQYF
>TRBV5-1|NA|NA|TRBJ2-3
TGCGCCAGCAGCTTTGGCGGGGGCACAGATGCGCAGTATTTT
CASSFGGGTDAQYF
>TRBV7-2|TRBD2|few|TRBJ2-1
TGTGCCAGCAGCTTAGGGGACTACTATCCTTCATATCTCTACAATGAGCAGTTCTTC
CASSLGDYYPSYLYNEQFF
>TRBV20-1|TRBD2|few|TRBJ2-7
TGCAGTGCACAGCGGGAGGGTTTGGAGCAGTACTTC
CSAQREGLEQYF
>TRBV12-3/TRBV12-4|NA|NA|TRBJ1-5
TGTGCCAGCAGTTTAGCGGGTAAGAGTCAGCCCCAGCATTTT
CASSLAGKSQPQHF
>TRBV27|NA|NA|TRBJ1-6
TGTGCCAGCAGTTTATCCGGGTCTGATAGTCGTTCACCCCTCCACTTT
CASSLSGSDSRSPLHF
>TRBV5-1|TRBD1|NA|TRBJ1-1
TGCGCCAGCAGCTTGGGGGACAGGGACAAGGCTGAAGCTTTCTTT
CASSLGDRDKAEAFF
>TRBV7-9|TRBD1|few|TRBJ2-5
TGTGCCAGCAGCAGCGGACAGGGGACGACCCAGTACTTC
CASSSGQGTTQYF
>TRBV10-2|NA|NA|TRBJ2-5
TGCGCCAGCGCCCGCGGGGGCAAACAAGAGACCCAGTACTTC
CASARGGKQETQYF
>TRBV18|NA|NA|TRBJ1-4
TGTGCCAGCTCACCATCCGGGTCAACTAATGAAAAACTGTTTTTT
CASSPSGSTNEKLFF
>TRBV7-2|NA|few|TRBJ1-5
TGTGCCAGCAGCTCTCATCGGACAGGCAATCAGCCCCAGCATTTT
CASSSHRTGNQPQHF
>TRBV7-8|TRBD2|NA|TRBJ2-3
TGTGCCAGCAGCTTAGACCCACTAGCGGGAAGCACAGATACGCAGTATTTT
CASSLDPLAGSTDTQYF
>TRBV21-1|NA|NA|TRBJ1-5
TGTGCCAGCAGCCCAAGCTGCCGGGACAGGACTTATAGCAATCAGCCCCAGCATTTT
CASSPSCRDRTYSNQPQHF
>TRBV5-1|TRBD1|many|TRBJ1-2
TGCGCCAGCAGCTTGGTTCAGGGGGCCTTCTATGGCTACACCTTC
CASSLVQGAFYGYTF
>TRBV18|NA|NA|TRBJ1-1
TGTGCCAGCTCACCCGGACGCTCTGAAGCTTTCTTT
CASSPGRSEAFF
>TRBV12-3/TRBV12-4|NA|NA|TRBJ1-5
TGTGCCAGCAGTTTATCAGGGAAACAGCCCCAGCATTTT
CASSLSGKQPQHF
>TRBV7-9|NA|few|TRBJ2-5
TGTGCCAGCAGCTTCCAGAACCAAGAGACCCAGTACTTC
CASSFQNQETQYF
>TRBV7-2|NA|many|TRBJ1-6
TGTGCCAGCAGCTTTCCGTCGGGATCCTATAATTCACCCCTCCACTTT
CASSFPSGSYNSPLHF
>TRBV5-1|NA|few|TRBJ2-5
TGCGCCAGCAGCTTAATGGCAGGGTTTGAGACCCAGTACTTC
CASSLMAGFETQYF
>TRBV20-1|NA|NA|TRBJ1-4
TGCAGTGCTACGAATGAAAAACTGTTTTTT
CSATNEKLFF
>TRBV28|TRBD2|few|TRBJ2-4
TGTGCTACCCTGGGGGGACTAAGGGTTGGGGCCAAAAACATTCAGTACTTC
CATLGGLRVGAKNIQYF
>TRBV5-1|TRBD2|many|TRBJ2-1
TGCGCCAGCAGCTTGGCCCCCTGGCGGGAGGGCCCCAATGAGCAGTTCTTC
CASSLAPWREGPNEQFF
>TRBV4-3|TRBD2|many|TRBJ2-1
TGCGCCAGCAGCCAAGCGGCTAGCGGGAGCTGGAATGAGCAGTTCTTC
CASSQAASGSWNEQFF
>TRBV6-2/TRBV6-3|TRBD1|NA|TRBJ1-1
TGTGCCAGCAGTGACCCGGGACAGAAGAACACTGAAGCTTTCTTT
CASSDPGQKNTEAFF
>TRBV5-6|NA|many|TRBJ2-7
TGTGCCAGCAGCAGGGGCCCTGCCTACGAGCAGTACTTC
CASSRGPAYEQYF
>TRBV12-3/TRBV12-4|TRBD2|NA|TRBJ2-1
TGTGCCAGCAGAGTAGCGGGAGAACCCTCTTGGAATGAGCAGTTCTTC
CASRVAGEPSWNEQFF
>TRBV18|NA|NA|TRBJ1-4
TGTGCCAGCTCACCAGGACAGACAACTAATGAAAAACTGTTTTTT
CASSPGQTTNEKLFF
>TRBV10-3|NA|many|TRBJ1-1
TGTGCCATCAGTGAGGGTAGAGGGAACACTGAAGCTTTCTTT
CAISEGRGNTEAFF
>TRBV25-1|TRBD2|NA|TRBJ2-1
TGTGCCAGCAGTGAATCCACGGGACTAGCGGGGTTTCAGCAGTTCTTC
CASSESTGLAGFQQFF
>TRBV2|NA|few|TRBJ2-3
TGTGCCAGCAATCAGTTCAGCACAGATACGCAGTATTTT
CASNQFSTDTQYF
>TRBV20-1|NA|few|TRBJ2-2
TGCAGTGCTAGGTCCCCGGCAGACACCGGGGAGCTGTTTTTT
CSARSPADTGELFF
>TRBV29-1|NA|medium-sized|TRBJ2-7
TGCAGCGTTGAAGGGGAGGCAGGAGACTACGAGCAGTACTTC
CSVEGEAGDYEQYF